This T cell receptor (beta chain) was documented in a study of control samples from healthy donors and cancer patients (dated by TCRdb to 2019 to 2021). To prepare the library, the immunoSEQ multiplex PCR assay was applied. Drawn from immuneACCESS, this table holds only the in-frame rearrangements with V and J called that TCRdb kept. Clones are partly lost; checked studies trace under half to an unresolved V gene and leave the rest unexplained. The sample table shows approximately 150,000 clones, and over 85% are seen once. Jointly, the top ten make up about 5.8% of the sample. CDR1 LGHNA and CDR2 YSLEER are derived from the germline V gene. From the cysteine up to the phenylalanine, the CDR3 has a length of 13 residues. Of the read, only the CDR3 DNA is kept; its 39 bases are in frame from base 1. The trim is 2 bases for V and 5 bases for J, with a gap of 8 bases between the germline ends. Concerning this clone: The specificity of this receptor is unknown. It has no much larger one-base neighbor in the sample; base qualities were not kept.

The sequenced sample consisted of blood. The chain employs TRBV4-3 and TRBJ2-3, with no D gene named confidently. The TCR was taken from a man between 18 and 29 years old in good health. The DNA is as follows: TGCGCCAGCAGCCAATGGACGGGAGATACGCAGTATTTT. It translates to CASSQWTGDTQYF.